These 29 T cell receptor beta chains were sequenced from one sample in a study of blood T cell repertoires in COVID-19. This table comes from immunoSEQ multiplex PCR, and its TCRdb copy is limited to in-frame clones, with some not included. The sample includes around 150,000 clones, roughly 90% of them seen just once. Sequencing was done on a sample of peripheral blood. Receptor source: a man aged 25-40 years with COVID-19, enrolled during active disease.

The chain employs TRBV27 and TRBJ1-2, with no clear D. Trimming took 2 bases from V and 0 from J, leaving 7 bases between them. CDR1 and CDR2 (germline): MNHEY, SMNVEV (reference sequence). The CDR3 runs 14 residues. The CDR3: CASSLKHPNYGYTF. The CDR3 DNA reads TGTGCCAGCAGTTTAAAACATCCTAACTATGGCTACACCTTC.

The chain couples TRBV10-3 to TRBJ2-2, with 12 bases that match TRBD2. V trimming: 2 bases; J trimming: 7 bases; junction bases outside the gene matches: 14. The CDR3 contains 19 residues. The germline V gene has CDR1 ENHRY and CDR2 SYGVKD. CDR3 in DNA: TGTGCCATCAGTGAGACAACCGGTCTAGCGGGAGGGTATGTCGGGGAGCTGTTTTTT. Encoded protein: CAISETTGLAGGYVGELFF.

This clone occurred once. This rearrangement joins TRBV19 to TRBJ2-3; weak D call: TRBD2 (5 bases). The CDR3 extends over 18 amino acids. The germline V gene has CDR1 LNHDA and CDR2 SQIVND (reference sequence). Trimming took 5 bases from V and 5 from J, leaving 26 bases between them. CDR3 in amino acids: CASSATFRMGGRGDTQYF. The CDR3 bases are TGTGCCAGTAGTGCCACGTTTAGGATGGGCGGGCGAGGAGATACGCAGTATTTT.

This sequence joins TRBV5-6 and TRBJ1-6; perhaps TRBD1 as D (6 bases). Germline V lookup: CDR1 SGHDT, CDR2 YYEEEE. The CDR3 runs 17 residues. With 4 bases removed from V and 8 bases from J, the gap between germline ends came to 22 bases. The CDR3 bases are TGTGCCAGCAGCCTCCGGCGAATACAGGGTTTCGATTCACCCCTCCACTTT. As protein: CASSLRRIQGFDSPLHF.

CDR3 nucleotides: TGTGCCAGCAGTGTGCCCGGGACAGGGTCCTACAATGAGCAGTTCTTC. Protein product: CASSVPGTGSYNEQFF. The V call is TRBV27, the J call TRBJ2-1, with 9 positions matching TRBD1. CDR3 length: 16 residues. Germline V lookup: CDR1 MNHEY, CDR2 SMNVEV (reference sequence). The trim removed 5 bases at V and 1 base at J, leaving 6 bases unmatched.

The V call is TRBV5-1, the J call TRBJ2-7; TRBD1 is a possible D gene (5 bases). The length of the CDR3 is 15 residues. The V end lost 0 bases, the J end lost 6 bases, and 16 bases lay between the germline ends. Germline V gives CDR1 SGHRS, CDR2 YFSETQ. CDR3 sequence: CASSLAARVVTEQYF. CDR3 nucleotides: TGCGCCAGCAGCTTGGCGGCCAGGGTTGTTACCGAGCAGTACTTC.

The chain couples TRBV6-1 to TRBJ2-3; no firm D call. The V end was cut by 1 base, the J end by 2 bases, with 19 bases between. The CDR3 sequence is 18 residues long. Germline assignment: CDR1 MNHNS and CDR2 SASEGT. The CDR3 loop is CASSEVEPGPHFTDTQYF. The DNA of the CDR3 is TGTGCCAGCAGTGAAGTGGAGCCGGGTCCCCATTTCACAGATACGCAGTATTTT.

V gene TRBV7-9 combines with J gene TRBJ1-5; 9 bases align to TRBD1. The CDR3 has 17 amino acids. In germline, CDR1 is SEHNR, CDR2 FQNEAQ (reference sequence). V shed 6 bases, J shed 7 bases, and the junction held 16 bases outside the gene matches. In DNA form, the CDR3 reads TGTGCCAGCAGTTCCTTAATAGGGCGGACAGGGGCACAGCCCCAGCATTTT. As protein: CASSSLIGRTGAQPQHF.

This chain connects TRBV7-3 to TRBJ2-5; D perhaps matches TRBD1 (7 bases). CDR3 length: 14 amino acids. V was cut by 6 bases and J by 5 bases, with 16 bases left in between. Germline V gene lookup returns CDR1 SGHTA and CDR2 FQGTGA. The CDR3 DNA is TGTGCCAGCAGTCTCCAGGGGGGTTATGAGACCCAGTACTTC. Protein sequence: CASSLQGGYETQYF.

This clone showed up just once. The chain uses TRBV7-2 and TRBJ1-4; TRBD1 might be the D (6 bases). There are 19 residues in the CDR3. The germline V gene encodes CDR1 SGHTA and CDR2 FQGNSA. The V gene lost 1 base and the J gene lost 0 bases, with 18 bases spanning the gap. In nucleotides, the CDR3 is TGTGCCAGCAGCTTAGTAAGGTTAGGACAGCTTGCAACTAATGAAAAACTGTTTTTT. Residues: CASSLVRLGQLATNEKLFF.

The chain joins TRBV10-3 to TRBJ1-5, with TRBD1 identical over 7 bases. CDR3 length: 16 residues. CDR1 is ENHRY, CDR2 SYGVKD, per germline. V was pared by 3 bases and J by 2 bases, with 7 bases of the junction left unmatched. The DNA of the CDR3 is TGTGCCATCAGTGAAGGGCGGACAGGCGGCAATCAGCCCCAGCATTTT. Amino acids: CAISEGRTGGNQPQHF.

CDR3 loop: CASSPWTEGTGELFF. As DNA, the CDR3 is TGTGCCAGCTCACCATGGACAGAAGGCACCGGGGAGCTGTTTTTT. The chain recombines TRBV18 with TRBJ2-2, with D perhaps matching TRBD1 (6 bases). Germline lookup yields CDR1 KGHSH and CDR2 LQKENI. The CDR3 extends over 15 amino acids. V was clipped by 2 bases and J by 4 bases, with 11 bases between them.

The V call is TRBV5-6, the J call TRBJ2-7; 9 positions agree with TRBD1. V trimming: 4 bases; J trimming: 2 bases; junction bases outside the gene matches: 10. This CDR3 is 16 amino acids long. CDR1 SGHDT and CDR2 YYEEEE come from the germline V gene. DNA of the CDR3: TGTGCCAGCAGCCCTAGACCGGGACAGGGAACCTACGAGCAGTACTTC. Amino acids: CASSPRPGQGTYEQYF.

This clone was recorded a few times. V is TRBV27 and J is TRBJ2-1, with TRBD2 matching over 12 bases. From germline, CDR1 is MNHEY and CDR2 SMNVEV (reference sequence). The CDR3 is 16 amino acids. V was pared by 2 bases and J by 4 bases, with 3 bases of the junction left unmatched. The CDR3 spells CASSLETSGSYNEQFF. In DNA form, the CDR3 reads TGTGCCAGCAGTTTAGAGACTAGCGGGAGTTACAATGAGCAGTTCTTC.

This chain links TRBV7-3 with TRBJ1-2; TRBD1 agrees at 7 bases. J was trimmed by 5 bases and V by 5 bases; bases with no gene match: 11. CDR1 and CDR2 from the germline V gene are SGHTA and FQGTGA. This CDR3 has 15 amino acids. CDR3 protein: CASSPTGRGDYGYTF. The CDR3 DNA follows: TGTGCCAGCAGCCCGACAGGGCGGGGGGATTATGGCTACACCTTC.

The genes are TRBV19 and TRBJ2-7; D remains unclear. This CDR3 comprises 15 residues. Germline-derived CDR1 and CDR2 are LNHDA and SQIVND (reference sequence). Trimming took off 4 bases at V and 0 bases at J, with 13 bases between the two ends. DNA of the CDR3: TGTGCCAGTAGTACCCGAGCTCTAACCTCCTACGAGCAGTACTTC. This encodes CASSTRALTSYEQYF.

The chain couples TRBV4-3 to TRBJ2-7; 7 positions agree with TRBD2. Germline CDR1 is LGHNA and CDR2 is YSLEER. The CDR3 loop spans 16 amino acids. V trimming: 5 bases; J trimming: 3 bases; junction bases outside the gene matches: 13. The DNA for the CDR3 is TGCGCCAGCAGCGGGGGGGTAGGATCACGTCTCTACGAGCAGTACTTC. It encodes CASSGGVGSRLYEQYF.

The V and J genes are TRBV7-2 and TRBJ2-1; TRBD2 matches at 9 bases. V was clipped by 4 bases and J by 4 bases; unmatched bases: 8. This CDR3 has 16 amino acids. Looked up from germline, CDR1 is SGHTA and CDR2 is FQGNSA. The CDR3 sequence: CASSYLSGSGYNEQFF. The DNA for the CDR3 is TGTGCCAGCAGCTACCTTAGCGGGAGTGGATACAATGAGCAGTTCTTC.

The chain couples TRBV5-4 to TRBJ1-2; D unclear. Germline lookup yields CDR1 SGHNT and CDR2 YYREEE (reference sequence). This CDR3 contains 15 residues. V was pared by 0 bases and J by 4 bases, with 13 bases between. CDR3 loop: CASSLGGVLRYGYTF. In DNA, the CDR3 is TGTGCCAGCAGCTTGGGCGGGGTCCTACGCTATGGCTACACCTTC.

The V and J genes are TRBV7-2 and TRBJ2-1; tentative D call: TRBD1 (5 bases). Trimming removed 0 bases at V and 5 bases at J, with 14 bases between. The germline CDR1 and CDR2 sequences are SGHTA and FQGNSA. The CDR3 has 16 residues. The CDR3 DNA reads TGTGCCAGCAGCTTAGCTTGGACACCCATCAACAATGAGCAGTTCTTC. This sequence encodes CASSLAWTPINNEQFF.

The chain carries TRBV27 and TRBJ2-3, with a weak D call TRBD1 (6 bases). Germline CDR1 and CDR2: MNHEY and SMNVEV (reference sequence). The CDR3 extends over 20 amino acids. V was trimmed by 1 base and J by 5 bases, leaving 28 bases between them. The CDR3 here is CASSLFYIRGDNRAGDTQYF. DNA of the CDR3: TGTGCCAGCAGTTTATTCTATATCAGGGGAGATAACAGGGCTGGAGATACGCAGTATTTT.

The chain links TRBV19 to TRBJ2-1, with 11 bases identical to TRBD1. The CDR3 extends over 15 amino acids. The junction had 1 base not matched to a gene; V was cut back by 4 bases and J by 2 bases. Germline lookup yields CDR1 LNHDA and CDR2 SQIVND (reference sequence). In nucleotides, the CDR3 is TGTGCCAGTAGTAGGACAGGGGGCCCCTACAATGAGCAGTTCTTC. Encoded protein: CASSRTGGPYNEQFF.

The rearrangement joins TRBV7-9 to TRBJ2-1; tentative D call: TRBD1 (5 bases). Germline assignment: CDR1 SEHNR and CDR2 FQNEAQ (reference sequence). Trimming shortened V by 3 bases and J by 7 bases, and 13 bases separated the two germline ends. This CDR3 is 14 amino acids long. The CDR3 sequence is CASSFGQGRNEQFF. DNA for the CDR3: TGTGCCAGCAGCTTCGGGCAGGGCAGGAATGAGCAGTTCTTC.

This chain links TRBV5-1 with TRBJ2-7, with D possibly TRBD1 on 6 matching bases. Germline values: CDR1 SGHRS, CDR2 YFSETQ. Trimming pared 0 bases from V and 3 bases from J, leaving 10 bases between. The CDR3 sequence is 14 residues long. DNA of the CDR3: TGCGCCAGCAGCTTGGACAGGGAAAACTACGAGCAGTACTTC. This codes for CASSLDRENYEQYF.

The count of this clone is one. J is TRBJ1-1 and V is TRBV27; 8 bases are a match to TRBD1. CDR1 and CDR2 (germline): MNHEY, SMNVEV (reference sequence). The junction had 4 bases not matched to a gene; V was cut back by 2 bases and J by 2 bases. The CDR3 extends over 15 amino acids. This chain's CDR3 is CASSLGQGRNTEAFF. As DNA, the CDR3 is TGTGCCAGCAGTTTAGGACAGGGACGTAACACTGAAGCTTTCTTT.

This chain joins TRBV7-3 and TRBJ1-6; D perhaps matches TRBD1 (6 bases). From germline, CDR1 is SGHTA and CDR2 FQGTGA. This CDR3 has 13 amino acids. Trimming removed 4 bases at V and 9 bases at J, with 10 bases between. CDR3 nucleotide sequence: TGTGCCAGCAGCTCCCGGACAGCTTCACCCCTCCACTTT. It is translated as CASSSRTASPLHF. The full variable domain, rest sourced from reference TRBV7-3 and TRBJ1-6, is GAGVSQTPSNKVTEKGKYVELRCDPISGHTALYWYRQSLGQGPEFLIYFQGTGAADDSGLPNDRFFAVRPEGSVSTLKIQRTERGDSAVYLCASSSRTASPLHFGNGTRLTVT.

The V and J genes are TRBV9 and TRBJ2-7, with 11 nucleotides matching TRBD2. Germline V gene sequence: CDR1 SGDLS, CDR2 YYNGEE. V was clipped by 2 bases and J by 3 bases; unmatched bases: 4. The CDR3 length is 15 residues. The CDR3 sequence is CASSVTGTSGYEQYF. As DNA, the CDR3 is TGTGCCAGCAGCGTTACCGGGACTAGCGGCTACGAGCAGTACTTC.

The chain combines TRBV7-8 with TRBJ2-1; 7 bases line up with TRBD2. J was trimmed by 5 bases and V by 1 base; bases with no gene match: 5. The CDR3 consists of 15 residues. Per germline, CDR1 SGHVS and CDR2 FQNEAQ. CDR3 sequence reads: CASSLGRGRNNEQFF. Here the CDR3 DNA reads TGTGCCAGCAGCTTAGGGCGGGGGAGGAACAATGAGCAGTTCTTC.

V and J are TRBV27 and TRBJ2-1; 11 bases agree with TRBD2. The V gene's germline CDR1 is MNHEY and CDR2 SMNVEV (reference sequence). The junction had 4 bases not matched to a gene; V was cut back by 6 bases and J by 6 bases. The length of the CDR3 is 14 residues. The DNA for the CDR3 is TGTGCCAGCAGACTAGCGGGAGTGTTCAATGAGCAGTTCTTC. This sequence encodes CASRLAGVFNEQFF.